One and the same sample provided the 24 T cell receptor beta chains below, sequenced in a study of blood T cell repertoires in COVID-19. Sequencing was performed with immunoSEQ multiplex PCR; in TCRdb, only in-frame clones are kept and a portion is missing. The repertoire has hundreds of thousands of clones, about 92% of them found once; the top ten carry 2.6%. Sequencing input: PBMCs or T cells enriched from blood (not recorded which). Receptors were obtained from a man in his 60s who had recovered from COVID-19.

This chain links TRBV19 with TRBJ1-5, with D tentatively TRBD1 (6 bases). Germline assignment: CDR1 LNHDA and CDR2 SQIVND (reference sequence). With 9 bases removed from V and 3 bases from J, the gap between germline ends came to 18 bases. CDR3 length: 15 amino acids. CDR3 coding DNA: TGTGCCAGCGAGGCCGGGGGGCTATTCAATCAGCCCCAGCATTTT. This encodes CASEAGGLFNQPQHF.

The J gene is TRBJ1-2, the V gene TRBV5-6; no reliable D call. The CDR3 has 12 amino acids. Germline V gives CDR1 SGHDT, CDR2 YYEEEE. V dropped 1 base and J dropped 7 bases, with 8 bases sitting between them. CDR3 nucleotide sequence: TGTGCCAGCAGCTTGACAGCGGGTGGCTACACCTTC. Translated, it gives CASSLTAGGYTF.

The chain recombines TRBV7-9 with TRBJ1-4; D remains unclear. The CDR3 consists of 14 residues. Per the germline V gene, CDR1 is SEHNR and CDR2 is FQNEAQ (reference sequence). Between the trimmed V and J ends, which lost 3 bases and 4 bases, there was a span of 9 bases. CDR3 in DNA: TGTGCCAGCAGCTTTAGTTCGGGTAATGAAAAACTGTTTTTT. Protein sequence: CASSFSSGNEKLFF. The full variable domain, completed using reference TRBV7-9 and TRBJ1-4, is DTGVSQNPRHKITKRGQNVTFRCDPISEHNRLYWYRQTLGQGPEFLTYFQNEAQLEKSRLLSDRFSAERPKGSFSTLEIQRTEQGDSAMYLCASSFSSGNEKLFFGSGTQLSVL.

This clone was seen more than once but under ten times. V usage is TRBV10-1 and J usage is TRBJ2-7; D might be TRBD2 (5 bases). Trimming took 2 bases from V and 3 from J, leaving 5 bases between them. Germline V CDR1 and CDR2: WNHNN, SYGVQD (reference sequence). The CDR3 consists of 12 residues. As DNA, the CDR3 is TGCGCCAGCAGTGAGCGGGGCTACGAGCAGTACTTC. Translation: CASSERGYEQYF.

This chain joins TRBV6-1 and TRBJ2-3; the match to TRBD2 covers 8 bases. The CDR3 contains 16 residues. CDR1 is MNHNS, CDR2 SASEGT, per germline. J was trimmed by 0 bases and V by 4 bases; bases with no gene match: 6. CDR3 nucleotide sequence: TGTGCCAGCAGTGTTAGAAAGCGGGAGAGCACAGATACGCAGTATTTT. Its translation is CASSVRKRESTDTQYF.

Only a few counts were recorded for this clone. The CDR3 DNA is TGTGCCAGCAGTTCACAGGGGGCGTTGGAGGAGACCCAGTACTTC. Encoded protein: CASSSQGALEETQYF. The J gene is TRBJ2-5, the V gene TRBV7-9; 9 bases map to TRBD1. Germline V lookup: CDR1 SEHNR, CDR2 FQNEAQ (reference sequence). Unmatched junction bases numbered 10, after V lost 6 bases and J lost 5 bases. The CDR3 runs to 15 residues.

In its sample, this clone was seen a few times. V gene TRBV9 combines with J gene TRBJ1-4; 8 bases fit TRBD1. This CDR3 is 15 amino acids long. Unmatched junction bases numbered 9, after V lost 3 bases and J lost 8 bases. Germline values: CDR1 SGDLS, CDR2 YYNGEE. The CDR3 DNA sequence: TGTGCCAGCAGCGCAGGACAGGGCGGGGGAGAAAAACTGTTTTTT. Its protein product is CASSAGQGGGEKLFF.

The rearrangement uses TRBV23-1 and TRBJ2-5; the D gene is possibly TRBD1 (6 bases). TRBV23-1 is flagged as an ORF with uncertain function. With 6 bases removed from V and 7 bases from J, the gap between germline ends came to 6 bases. This CDR3 contains 10 residues. CDR3 residues: CASSRGTQYF. The CDR3 coding sequence is TGCGCCAGCAGCAGGGGGACCCAGTACTTC.

The V and J genes are TRBV3-1 (or the pseudogene TRBV3-2) and TRBJ1-2, with D possibly matching TRBD1 (5 bases). Looked up from germline, CDR1 is LGHDT and CDR2 is YNNKEL (reference sequence). The V end was cut by 4 bases, the J end by 8 bases, with 17 bases between. The CDR3 extends over 14 amino acids. The CDR3 region is CASSPPPGLWGYTF. The CDR3 region has the DNA TGTGCCAGCAGCCCGCCACCGGGACTTTGGGGCTACACCTTC.

This rearrangement joins TRBV28 to TRBJ1-1; 7 bases match TRBD1. V trimming: 4 bases; J trimming: 0 bases; junction bases outside the gene matches: 5. This CDR3 spans 15 amino acids. Germline-derived CDR1 and CDR2 are MDHEN and SYDVKM. The CDR3: CASSYLQGLNTEAFF. CDR3 nucleotide sequence: TGTGCCAGCAGTTACTTACAGGGGCTGAACACTGAAGCTTTCTTT.

The V call is TRBV6-1, the J call TRBJ2-7; TRBD2 matches 9 bases. Germline V gene sequence: CDR1 MNHNS, CDR2 SASEGT. CDR3 size: 15 residues. J was trimmed by 4 bases and V by 2 bases; bases with no gene match: 6. The CDR3 is CASSEPGGRAYEQYF. CDR3 sequence (DNA): TGTGCCAGCAGTGAACCAGGCGGGAGGGCGTACGAGCAGTACTTC.

This sequence joins TRBV7-6 and TRBJ1-1; 9 bases are shared with TRBD1. Trimming at V came to 5 bases and at J to 6 bases, leaving 10 bases not matched to a gene. CDR3 size: 15 residues. CDR1 and CDR2 from the germline V gene are SGHVS and FNYEAQ. Here the CDR3 reads CASSGDRAGRAEAFF. CDR3 DNA sequence: TGTGCCAGCAGCGGGGACAGGGCCGGAAGGGCTGAAGCTTTCTTT.

V and J are TRBV4-2 and TRBJ1-4; 8 nucleotides line up with TRBD1. The V gene end was trimmed by 2 bases and the J gene end by 7 bases; junction bases not matched to a gene: 9. In germline, CDR1 is LGHNA, CDR2 YNFKEQ. The CDR3 has 16 amino acids. The CDR3 sequence is CASSQPPGGSVEKLFF. The CDR3 DNA reads as TGTGCCAGCAGCCAACCTCCAGGGGGCAGCGTTGAAAAACTGTTTTTT.

The CDR3 loop reads CASSYWGQSYEQYF. The DNA of the CDR3 is TGTGCCAGCAGTTATTGGGGACAGAGTTACGAGCAGTACTTC. The V and J genes are TRBV6-5 and TRBJ2-7; 7 bases match TRBD1. The CDR3 runs 14 residues. Germline loops: CDR1 MNHEY, CDR2 SVGAGI. J was trimmed by 4 bases and V by 3 bases; bases with no gene match: 6.

The chain uses TRBV10-2 and TRBJ1-3, with D unresolved. The CDR3 loop spans 13 amino acids. Looked up from germline, CDR1 is WSHSY and CDR2 is SAAADI. V dropped 0 bases and J dropped 8 bases, with 8 bases sitting between them. The CDR3 DNA reads as TGCGCCAGCAGTGAGTCCGGGATGCACACCATATATTTT. Its protein is CASSESGMHTIYF.

The CDR3: CASSQDAYVSGNTIYF. CDR3 nucleotides: TGTGCCAGCAGCCAAGATGCCTATGTCTCTGGAAACACCATATATTTT. The V gene is TRBV3-1 (or the pseudogene TRBV3-2), the J gene TRBJ1-3, with D unresolved. V lost 0 bases, J lost 0 bases, and 9 bases lay in between. The length of the CDR3 is 16 residues. Germline V lookup: CDR1 LGHDT, CDR2 YNNKEL (reference sequence).

The gene calls are TRBV6-5 and TRBJ1-5; TRBD1 is a possible D gene (5 bases). Trimming cost V 6 bases and J 0 bases, with 12 bases left between them. This CDR3 contains 15 residues. From germline, CDR1 is MNHEY and CDR2 SVGAGI. CDR3 residues: CASSAGLVSNQPQHF. CDR3 nucleotide sequence: TGTGCCAGCAGCGCGGGGCTGGTTAGCAATCAGCCCCAGCATTTT.

About this clone itself: The junction does not match germline at one end; this may be a read error. This chain joins TRBV19 and TRBJ2-3, with 9 bases lining up with TRBD2. Germline CDR1 and CDR2: LNHDA and SQIVND (reference sequence). The CDR3 extends over 14 amino acids. CDR3 amino acids: CASTIAGVLDTQYF. As DNA, the CDR3 is TGTGCCAGTACTATAGCGGGGGTCCTGGATACGCAGTATTTT.

This chain connects TRBV5-4 to TRBJ2-1, with TRBD2 matching over 12 bases. Germline lookup yields CDR1 SGHNT and CDR2 YYREEE (reference sequence). The CDR3 totals 15 residues. With V trimmed by 4 bases and J by 5 bases, 4 bases remained unmatched. The chain's CDR3 is CASSPGTSGHNEQFF. The DNA of the CDR3 is TGTGCCAGCAGCCCCGGGACTAGCGGGCACAATGAGCAGTTCTTC. The variable domain in full, with the rest retrieved from reference TRBV5-4 and TRBJ2-1, is ETGVTQSPTHLIKTRGQQVTLRCSSQSGHNTVSWYQQALGQGPQFIFQYYREEENGRGNFPPRFSGLQFPNYSSELNVNALELDDSALYLCASSPGTSGHNEQFFGPGTRLTVL.

V usage is TRBV9 and J usage is TRBJ1-3; a weak D match, TRBD1 (6 bases). V lost 2 bases, J lost 2 bases, and 11 bases lay in between. Germline V gives CDR1 SGDLS, CDR2 YYNGEE. The CDR3 contains 15 residues. The CDR3 sequence: CASSVLDSPGNTIYF. The CDR3 DNA follows: TGTGCCAGCAGCGTCTTGGACAGTCCTGGAAACACCATATATTTT.

Comment on this clone: Different DNA sequences within this sample yield the same CDR3. CDR3 amino acids: CASSYGTASYNEQFF. The CDR3 region has the DNA TGTGCCAGCAGTTACGGGACTGCCTCCTACAATGAGCAGTTCTTC. The J gene is TRBJ2-1, the V gene TRBV6-5; a possible D gene is TRBD2 (6 bases). The germline CDR1 and CDR2 sequences are MNHEY and SVGAGI. The CDR3 consists of 15 residues. Trimming took 2 bases from V and 0 from J, leaving 8 bases between them.

V usage is TRBV3-1 (or the pseudogene TRBV3-2) and J usage is TRBJ2-7; 7 nucleotides line up with TRBD1. With 0 bases clipped from V and 6 bases from J, the junction kept 17 bases outside the gene matches. The V gene's germline CDR1 is LGHDT and CDR2 YNNKEL (reference sequence). The length of the CDR3 is 18 residues. CDR3 nucleotide sequence: TGTGCCAGCAGCCAAGATCTGCGTATCGCGCGACAGGGCGGCGAGCAGTACTTC. This codes for CASSQDLRIARQGGEQYF.

The chain joins TRBV4-2 to TRBJ1-1; no definite D call. The CDR3 covers 13 residues. Between the trimmed V and J ends, which lost 0 bases and 8 bases, there was a span of 10 bases. Germline-derived CDR1 and CDR2 are LGHNA and YNFKEQ. The CDR3 bases are TGTGCCAGCAGCCAAGATTTGCAGCGCGAAGCTTTCTTT. Residues: CASSQDLQREAFF.

This chain uses TRBV6-1 with TRBJ2-7; D remains ambiguous. CDR3 length: 13 residues. Germline V gene sequence: CDR1 MNHNS, CDR2 SASEGT. The V and J ends lost 0 bases and 6 bases respectively, with 9 bases between them. The CDR3 sequence is CASSEALRSEQYF. In nucleotides, the CDR3 is TGTGCCAGCAGTGAAGCGCTCCGGTCCGAGCAGTACTTC.